A single sample gave rise to the 32 T cell receptor beta chains below, sequenced in a study of cytomegalovirus exposure and HLA in healthy donors. Primers for the PCR totalled 60 Vbeta and 13 Jbeta. Libraries were prepared by immunoSEQ multiplex PCR; TCRdb keeps only in-frame clonotypes and omits some of them. The sample has 100,000 or so clones, more than 60% seen once. Sequenced material: PBMCs. The receptors derive from a female donor in good health and CMV-seronegative.

This chain joins TRBV5-6 and TRBJ1-5, with D unclear. Per germline, CDR1 SGHDT and CDR2 YYEEEE. The CDR3 covers 12 residues. V was cut by 2 bases and J by 4 bases, with 4 bases left in between. The CDR3 is CASSLLNQPQHF. Here the CDR3 DNA reads TGTGCCAGCAGCTTACTAAATCAGCCCCAGCATTTT.

The DNA of the CDR3 is TGTGCCAGCAGTTACCTGGGACAGGCACAAGAGACCCAGTACTTC. Translating it yields CASSYLGQAQETQYF. This chain connects TRBV6-6 to TRBJ2-5, with 8 bases identical to TRBD1. The ends lost 2 bases at V and 2 bases at J; junction bases unmatched: 4. This CDR3 has 15 amino acids. Per the germline V gene, CDR1 is MNHNY and CDR2 is SVGAGI (reference sequence).

The rearrangement joins TRBV9 to TRBJ1-2; D is unclear. The CDR3 runs to 14 residues. V was shortened by 2 bases and J by 7 bases, with 15 bases between the two germline ends. Looked up from germline, CDR1 is SGDLS and CDR2 is YYNGEE. CDR3 in amino acids: CASSVSLSFSGYTF. For the CDR3, the DNA is TGTGCCAGCAGCGTTTCCTTAAGTTTCAGTGGCTACACCTTC.

This chain joins TRBV15 and TRBJ1-5, with 8 bases lining up with TRBD1. V shed 0 bases and J 7 bases; nucleotides not matched to a gene: 5. Germline CDR1 and CDR2: LNHNV and YYDKDF (reference sequence). The CDR3 is 15 amino acids. The CDR3 DNA reads TGTGCCACCAGCAGAGAAGACAGGGGCGGGCAGCCCCAGCATTTT. The encoded protein is CATSREDRGGQPQHF.

This clone was counted only a few times. V gene TRBV19 combines with J gene TRBJ1-2; 10 bases are a match to TRBD1. This CDR3 spans 15 amino acids. After removal of 3 bases from V and 5 bases from J, the junction contained 6 bases not matched to a gene. The germline V gene has CDR1 LNHDA and CDR2 SQIVND (reference sequence). The CDR3 nucleotides read TGTGCCAGTAGTATGGACTCGGGACAGGGGTATGGCTACACCTTC. Translated, it gives CASSMDSGQGYGYTF.

This chain connects TRBV12-5 to TRBJ2-3, with 7 bases aligning to TRBD1. V lost 8 bases and J lost 3; bases outside the gene matches: 8. From germline, CDR1 is LGHNT and CDR2 FRNRAP. The CDR3 runs to 14 residues. DNA of the CDR3: TGTGCTAGTCAACGACAGGGTGAGACAGATACGCAGTATTTT. Residues: CASQRQGETDTQYF. The whole variable domain, filled in from reference TRBV12-5 and TRBJ2-3, reads DARVTQTPRHKVTEMGQEVTMRCQPILGHNTVFWYRQTMMQGLELLAYFRNRAPLDDSGMPKDRFSAEMPDATLATLKIQPSEPRDSAVYFCASQRQGETDTQYFGPGTRLTVL.

This chain uses TRBV5-1 with TRBJ2-1; maybe TRBD1 (6 bases). The V and J ends lost 4 bases and 2 bases respectively, with 16 bases between them. This CDR3 region has 16 residues. CDR1 and CDR2 from the germline V gene are SGHRS and YFSETQ. In DNA, the CDR3 is TGCGCCAGCAGCAGAGGAGACAGGCACCCCTACAATGAGCAGTTCTTC. Its protein product is CASSRGDRHPYNEQFF.

The V and J genes are TRBV18 and TRBJ2-7, with 7 bases fitting TRBD1. The length of the CDR3 is 15 residues. The junction had 7 bases not matched to a gene; V was cut back by 2 bases and J by 3 bases. Per germline, CDR1 KGHSH and CDR2 LQKENI. As DNA, the CDR3 is TGTGCCAGCTCACCAACCCGGGGACAGAGCTACGAGCAGTACTTC. It specifies CASSPTRGQSYEQYF.

In its sample, this clone was seen a few times. V is TRBV27 and J is TRBJ2-5, with 7 bases aligning to TRBD1. J lost 11 bases, V lost 0 bases, and 12 bases had no gene match. This CDR3 comprises 15 residues. Germline V lookup: CDR1 MNHEY, CDR2 SMNVEV (reference sequence). CDR3 bases: TGTGCCAGCAGTTTATCAGTGACAGGGACGGCCGGGCAGTACTTC. It codes for CASSLSVTGTAGQYF.

The chain links TRBV11-2 to TRBJ2-7; perhaps TRBD1 as D (6 bases). CDR1 and CDR2 from the germline V gene are SGHAT and FQNNGV. V dropped 4 bases and J dropped 10 bases, with 17 bases sitting between them. This CDR3 region has 13 residues. In DNA, the CDR3 is TGTGCCAGCAGCTCCAAGACGGACAGTGGCCAGTACTTC. This sequence encodes CASSSKTDSGQYF.

As regards this clone: The final CDR3 position lacks the conserved phenylalanine or tryptophan, pointing to a likely read error. The V and J genes are TRBV29-1 and TRBJ1-2; perhaps TRBD1 as D (5 bases). Trimming stripped 6 bases from V and 6 bases from J, with 14 bases between. Germline V gives CDR1 SQVTM, CDR2 ANQGSEA. The CDR3 is 12 residues long. CDR3 DNA: TGCAGCGTGTCCACCGGGGGGAATGGCTACACCCTC. This codes for CSVSTGGNGYTL.

V is TRBV4-2 and J is TRBJ2-7; a possible D gene is TRBD1 (6 bases). V was shortened by 4 bases and J by 0 bases, with 10 bases between the two germline ends. Germline CDR1 and CDR2: LGHNA and YNFKEQ. This CDR3 is built from 14 residues. The CDR3 sequence: CASSPEDSSYEQYF. The DNA for the CDR3 is TGTGCCAGCAGCCCGGAGGACAGCTCCTACGAGCAGTACTTC.

The chain is built from TRBV6-1 and TRBJ2-1; the match to TRBD1 covers 10 bases. The CDR3 consists of 15 residues. Per germline, CDR1 MNHNS and CDR2 SASEGT. Trimming cost V 7 bases and J 6 bases; bases outside gene matches: 9. The CDR3 protein is CASMTGTGARNEQFF. The CDR3 nucleotides are TGTGCCAGCATGACCGGGACAGGGGCTCGCAATGAGCAGTTCTTC.

The chain joins TRBV9 to TRBJ2-1; 7 positions match TRBD1. From germline, CDR1 is SGDLS and CDR2 YYNGEE. This CDR3 has 14 residues. With V trimmed by 0 bases and J by 7 bases, 4 bases remained unmatched. DNA of the CDR3: TGTGCCAGCAGCGTAGAAGGGACAGTTAATGAGCAGTTCTTC. It translates to CASSVEGTVNEQFF.

The V and J genes are TRBV7-9 and TRBJ1-1; D is unresolved. The germline gives CDR1 SEHNR, CDR2 FQNEAQ (reference sequence). V lost 4 bases, J lost 3 bases, and 9 bases lay in between. The CDR3 is 13 amino acids. CDR3 bases: TGTGCCAGCAGCTCTTCCAGCGACACTGAAGCTTTCTTT. Protein sequence: CASSSSSDTEAFF.

V and J are TRBV7-3 and TRBJ2-1, with 10 bases that match TRBD2. The J segment lost 5 bases and the V segment lost 5 bases, leaving 0 bases of the junction unmatched. This CDR3 region has 13 residues. The germline CDR1 and CDR2 sequences are SGHTA and FQGTGA. The CDR3 spells CASSTSGDNEQFF. The CDR3 region has the DNA TGTGCCAGCAGCACTAGCGGGGACAATGAGCAGTTCTTC.

The V and J genes are TRBV7-6 and TRBJ1-6; the D is unclear. This CDR3 contains 16 residues. Germline values: CDR1 SGHVS, CDR2 FNYEAQ. Trimming removed 1 base from V and 10 bases from J, with 17 bases in between. The CDR3 DNA reads TGTGCCAGCAGCTTAGACGGCTCCGGAGGAGGGTCACCCCTCCACTTT. It codes for CASSLDGSGGGSPLHF.

This chain connects TRBV5-6 to TRBJ2-7, with 7 bases identical to TRBD1. Unmatched junction bases numbered 6, after V lost 4 bases and J lost 2 bases. The CDR3 consists of 14 residues. Per the germline V gene, CDR1 is SGHDT and CDR2 is YYEEEE. CDR3 nucleotide sequence: TGTGCCAGCAGCCCGGACAGGAATCCCTACGAGCAGTACTTC. Its translation: CASSPDRNPYEQYF.

The chain employs TRBV9 and TRBJ2-1; TRBD2 agrees at 12 bases. J gave up 4 bases and V 4 bases, and 3 bases lay outside the gene matches. The V gene's germline CDR1 is SGDLS and CDR2 YYNGEE. This CDR3 has 15 amino acids. The chain's CDR3 is CASSFGLAGYNEQFF. The CDR3 region has the DNA TGTGCCAGCAGCTTCGGACTAGCGGGGTACAATGAGCAGTTCTTC.

This sequence joins TRBV7-9 and TRBJ2-7; no clear D gene. Trimming cost V 1 base and J 0 bases, with 7 bases left between them. The CDR3 runs to 14 residues. Germline V CDR1 and CDR2: SEHNR, FQNEAQ (reference sequence). The CDR3: CASSLDVNSYEQYF. The CDR3 DNA is TGTGCCAGCAGCTTAGATGTCAACTCCTACGAGCAGTACTTC. The variable domain in full, completed from reference TRBV7-9 and TRBJ2-7, reads DTGVSQNPRHKITKRGQNVTFRCDPISEHNRLYWYRQTLGQGPEFLTYFQNEAQLEKSRLLSDRFSAERPKGSFSTLEIQRTEQGDSAMYLCASSLDVNSYEQYFGPGTRLTVT.

This clone is a singleton in its sample. The gene calls are TRBV7-9 and TRBJ2-7; TRBD2 aligns across 10 bases. The V gene end was trimmed by 4 bases and the J gene end by 9 bases; junction bases not matched to a gene: 9. CDR1 is SEHNR, CDR2 FQNEAQ, per germline (reference sequence). The CDR3 extends over 14 amino acids. In DNA, the CDR3 is TGTGCCAGCAGCTCTAGCTCCGAGCGGGGGGGGCAGTACTTC. It specifies CASSSSSERGGQYF.

This clone was recorded a few times. The chain is built from TRBV6-1 and TRBJ1-2; 12 bases are shared with TRBD1. The CDR3 loop spans 15 amino acids. Germline loops: CDR1 MNHNS, CDR2 SASEGT. J gave up 8 bases and V 4 bases, and 8 bases lay outside the gene matches. The CDR3 region has the DNA TGTGCCAGCAGTGCAACCGGGACAGGGGGCTACGGCTACACCTTC. It yields the protein CASSATGTGGYGYTF.

This clone was seen a handful of times. V and J are TRBV4-1 and TRBJ1-2; maybe TRBD1 (5 bases). This CDR3 is 14 amino acids long. Germline CDR1 and CDR2: MGHRA and YSYEKL. Trimming took 0 bases from V and 5 from J, leaving 10 bases between them. CDR3 protein: CASSQDGALYGYTF. The CDR3 DNA reads as TGCGCCAGCAGCCAAGATGGGGCGTTATATGGCTACACCTTC.

The chain recombines TRBV30 with TRBJ1-5; no firm D call. Germline lookup yields CDR1 GTSNPN and CDR2 SVGIG (reference sequence). The CDR3 totals 13 residues. V lost 1 base, J lost 3 bases, and 7 bases lay in between. The CDR3 nucleotides read TGTGCCTGGAGTGACAGCTTCAATCAGCCCCAGCATTTT. This encodes CAWSDSFNQPQHF. Supplemented by reference TRBV30 and TRBJ1-5, the full variable domain reads SQTIHQWPATLVQPVGSPLSLECTVEGTSNPNLYWYRQAAGRGLQLLFYSVGIGQISSEVPQNLSASRPQDRQFILSSKKLLLSDSGFYLCAWSDSFNQPQHFGDGTRLSIL.

The CDR3 DNA reads TGTGCCAGCAGCGGGCGCAGGGATACCTCTGGAAACACCATATATTTT. This gives the protein CASSGRRDTSGNTIYF. The chain uses TRBV5-4 and TRBJ1-3, with D possibly TRBD1 on 5 matching bases. Per germline, CDR1 SGHNT and CDR2 YYREEE (reference sequence). The CDR3 covers 16 residues. Trimming removed 4 bases at V and 0 bases at J, with 14 bases between. Using reference TRBV5-4 and TRBJ1-3 for the parts outside the CDR3, the full variable domain is ETGVTQSPTHLIKTRGQQVTLRCSSQSGHNTVSWYQQALGQGPQFIFQYYREEENGRGNFPPRFSGLQFPNYSSELNVNALELDDSALYLCASSGRRDTSGNTIYFGEGSWLTVV.

The rearrangement uses TRBV4-2 and TRBJ1-2, with TRBD1 identical over 9 bases. The CDR3 runs to 15 residues. Germline V gene data show CDR1 as LGHNA and CDR2 as YNFKEQ. V trimming: 3 bases; J trimming: 3 bases; junction bases outside the gene matches: 5. The chain's CDR3 is CASSQKTGGDYGYTF. The DNA for the CDR3 is TGTGCCAGCAGCCAGAAGACAGGGGGGGACTATGGCTACACCTTC.

The V gene is TRBV6-5, the J gene TRBJ1-2, with D tentatively TRBD1 (6 bases). Per the germline V gene, CDR1 is MNHEY and CDR2 is SVGAGI. The CDR3 runs 16 residues. Trimming left V 4 bases short and J 0 bases short, with 15 bases between. CDR3 residues: CASSSGTPLANYGYTF. The CDR3 nucleotides are TGTGCCAGCAGTTCCGGGACACCGTTAGCTAACTATGGCTACACCTTC.

The chain carries TRBV5-5 and TRBJ1-2; D remains ambiguous. The CDR3 has 13 residues. V lost 2 bases and J 4 bases, leaving 9 bases between the germline ends. Germline CDR1 SGHKS, CDR2 YYEKEE (reference sequence). CDR3 DNA: TGTGCCAGCAGCTTAAACGTACTCTATGGCTACACCTTC. It is translated as CASSLNVLYGYTF. The whole variable domain, remainder taken from reference TRBV5-5 and TRBJ1-2, is DAGVTQSPTHLIKTRGQQVTLRCSPISGHKSVSWYQQVLGQGPQFIFQYYEKEERGRGNFPDRFSARQFPNYSSELNVNALLLGDSALYLCASSLNVLYGYTFGSGTRLTVV.

Only a few counts were recorded for this clone. The V gene is TRBV10-1, the J gene TRBJ2-7, with D tentatively TRBD2 (5 bases). The V and J ends lost 3 bases and 2 bases respectively, with 14 bases between them. CDR3 length: 15 residues. Germline V lookup: CDR1 WNHNN, CDR2 SYGVQD (reference sequence). The CDR3 sequence: CASSDRSRGAYEQYF. CDR3 coding DNA: TGCGCCAGCAGTGACAGGAGTCGGGGAGCCTACGAGCAGTACTTC.

The V gene is TRBV2, the J gene TRBJ2-5; D possibly corresponds to TRBD2 (5 bases). The closer fit of TRBJ2-7 to the DNA end suggests the J call may be wrong. CDR3 length: 14 residues. Germline V gene sequence: CDR1 SNHLY, CDR2 FYNNEI. In nucleotides, the CDR3 is TGTGCCAGCGGGAGTTACGGTGCCCCATCCGAGCAGTACTTC. Protein: CASGSYGAPSEQYF.

The chain carries TRBV5-1 and TRBJ2-5; 10 positions match TRBD1. The J call is in doubt because the DNA end fits TRBJ2-7 better. The CDR3 has 15 residues. Germline values: CDR1 SGHRS, CDR2 YFSETQ. CDR3 bases: TGCGCCAGCAGCTTGGGGACAGGGGGTCGCTACGAGCAGTACTTC. Protein sequence: CASSLGTGGRYEQYF.

J is TRBJ2-3 and V is TRBV27, with D perhaps matching TRBD1 (6 bases). CDR1 is MNHEY and CDR2 is SMNVEV in the germline V gene (reference sequence). CDR3 length equals 16 residues. Trimming shortened V by 5 bases and J by 2 bases, and 17 bases separated the two germline ends. The CDR3 is CASSPRTELITDTQYF. The CDR3 region has the DNA TGTGCCAGCAGTCCTCGGACAGAGCTAATCACAGATACGCAGTATTTT.